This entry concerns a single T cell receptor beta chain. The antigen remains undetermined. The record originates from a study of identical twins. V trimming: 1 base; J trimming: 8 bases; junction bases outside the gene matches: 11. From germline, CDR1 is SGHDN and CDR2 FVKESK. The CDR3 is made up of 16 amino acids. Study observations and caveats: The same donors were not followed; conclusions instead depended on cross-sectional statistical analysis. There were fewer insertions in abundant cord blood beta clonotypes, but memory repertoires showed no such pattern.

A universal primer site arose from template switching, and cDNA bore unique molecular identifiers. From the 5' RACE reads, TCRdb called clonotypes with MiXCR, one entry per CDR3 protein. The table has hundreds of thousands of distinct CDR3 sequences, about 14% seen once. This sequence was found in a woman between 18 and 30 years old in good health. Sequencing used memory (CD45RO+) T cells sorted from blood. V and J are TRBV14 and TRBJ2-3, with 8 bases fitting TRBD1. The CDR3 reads CASSQASGGVYSTQYF. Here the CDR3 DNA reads TGTGCCAGCAGCCAAGCATCAGGGGGCGTCTACTCTACGCAGTATTTT.